This entry concerns a single T cell receptor beta chain. Using immunoSEQ multiplex PCR, the repertoire was profiled, and TCRdb retains in-frame clones only, with some absent. Altogether about 72,000 clones are present, 65% to 85% being singletons, with the ten largest covering 3.5%. The data originate from a study of early stage breast cancer tumors. Germline lookup yields CDR1 LNHDA and CDR2 SQIVND (reference sequence). The CDR3 contains 15 residues. V was pared by 1 base and J by 1 base, with 8 bases between. The clonotype originates from a person between 60 and 69 years old with breast cancer. Specimen: blood. V usage is TRBV19 and J usage is TRBJ1-5; D is unclear. CDR3 sequence (DNA): TGTGCCAGTAGTATAGTAGGGAGCAGCAATCAGCCCCAGCATTTT. Amino acids: CASSIVGSSNQPQHF.